A single sample gave rise to the 4 T cell receptor beta chains below, sequenced in a study of blood T cell repertoires in COVID-19. The method was immunoSEQ multiplex PCR; TCRdb's version includes in-frame clones alone and lacks a portion of them. The sample carries around 250,000 clones, over 80% recorded once. Sequencing was performed on PBMCs or T cells enriched from blood (not recorded which). Receptor source: a human donor in a cohort exposed to, infected with or recovered from COVID-19 (not recorded which). The donor label of this sample is uncertain.

There are a few counts of this clone. Its ends do not fully match the called genes, so a read error is possible. This chain uses TRBV5-4 with TRBJ2-1; 8 positions agree with TRBD1. Germline V gene sequence: CDR1 SGHNT, CDR2 YYREEE (reference sequence). The CDR3 extends over 15 amino acids. CDR3 residues: CASRLDRVGTNEQFF. DNA of the CDR3: TGTGCCAGCAGATTGGACAGGGTCGGAACGAATGAGCAGTTCTTC.

J is TRBJ2-5 and V is TRBV7-2; 12 bases agree with TRBD2. The CDR3 contains 16 residues. J gave up 2 bases and V 5 bases, and 6 bases lay outside the gene matches. Per the germline V gene, CDR1 is SGHTA and CDR2 is FQGNSA. CDR3 sequence: CASSPGLAGPQETQYF. The CDR3 DNA sequence: TGTGCCAGCAGCCCAGGACTAGCGGGGCCACAAGAGACCCAGTACTTC.

The chain employs TRBV7-9 and TRBJ2-7, with a tentative D call TRBD2 (6 bases). Trimming shortened V by 2 bases and J by 4 bases, and 9 bases separated the two germline ends. CDR3 length equals 13 residues. The V gene's germline CDR1 is SEHNR and CDR2 FQNEAQ (reference sequence). The CDR3 is CASSLIGGYEQYF. In nucleotides, the CDR3 is TGTGCCAGCAGCTTAATCGGGGGTTACGAGCAGTACTTC.

V usage is TRBV7-9 and J usage is TRBJ2-5; 9 nucleotides line up with TRBD1. This CDR3 is 16 amino acids long. Germline V gene data show CDR1 as SEHNR and CDR2 as FQNEAQ (reference sequence). The junction had 7 bases not matched to a gene; V was cut back by 5 bases and J by 0 bases. DNA of the CDR3: TGTGCCAGCAGCGGTTGGGACAGGGATTACCAAGAGACCCAGTACTTC. It yields the protein CASSGWDRDYQETQYF. Together with reference TRBV7-9 and TRBJ2-5, the CDR3 gives the full variable domain: DTGVSQNPRHKITKRGQNVTFRCDPISEHNRLYWYRQTLGQGPEFLTYFQNEAQLEKSRLLSDRFSAERPKGSFSTLEIQRTEQGDSAMYLCASSGWDRDYQETQYFGPGTRLLVL.